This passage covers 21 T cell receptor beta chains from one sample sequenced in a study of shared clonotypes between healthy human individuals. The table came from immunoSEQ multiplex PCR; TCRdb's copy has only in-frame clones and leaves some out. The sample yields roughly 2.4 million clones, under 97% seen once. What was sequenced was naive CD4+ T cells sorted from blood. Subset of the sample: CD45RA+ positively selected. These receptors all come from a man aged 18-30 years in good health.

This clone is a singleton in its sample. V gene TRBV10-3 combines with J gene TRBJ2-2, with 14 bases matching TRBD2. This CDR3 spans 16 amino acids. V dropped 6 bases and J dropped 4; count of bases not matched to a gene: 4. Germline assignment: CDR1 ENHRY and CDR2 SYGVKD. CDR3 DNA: TGTGCCATCAGAGGGACTAGCGGGAGTACCACCGGGGAGCTGTTTTTT. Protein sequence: CAIRGTSGSTTGELFF.

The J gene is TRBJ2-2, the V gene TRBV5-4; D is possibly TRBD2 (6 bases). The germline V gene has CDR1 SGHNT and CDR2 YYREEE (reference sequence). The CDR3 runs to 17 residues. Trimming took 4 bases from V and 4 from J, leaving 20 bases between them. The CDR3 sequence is CASSRGAGQLGTGELFF. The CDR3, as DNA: TGTGCCAGCAGCCGTGGGGCGGGGCAATTGGGCACCGGGGAGCTGTTTTTT.

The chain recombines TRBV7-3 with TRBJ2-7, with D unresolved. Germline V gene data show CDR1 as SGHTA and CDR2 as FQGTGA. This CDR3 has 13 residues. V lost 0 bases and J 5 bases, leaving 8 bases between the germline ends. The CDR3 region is CASSLTLSHEQYF. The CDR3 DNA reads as TGTGCCAGCAGCTTAACCCTATCCCACGAGCAGTACTTC.

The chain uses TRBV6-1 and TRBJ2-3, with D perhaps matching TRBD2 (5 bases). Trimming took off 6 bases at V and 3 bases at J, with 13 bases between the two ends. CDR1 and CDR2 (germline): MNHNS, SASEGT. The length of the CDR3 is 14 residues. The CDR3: CASRVDWRTDTQYF. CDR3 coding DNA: TGTGCCAGCAGGGTGGACTGGAGAACAGATACGCAGTATTTT.

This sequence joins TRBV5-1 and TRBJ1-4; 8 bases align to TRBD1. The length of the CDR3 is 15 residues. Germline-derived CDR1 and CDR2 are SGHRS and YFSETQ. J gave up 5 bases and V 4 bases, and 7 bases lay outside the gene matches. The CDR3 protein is CASSVGQGRNEKLFF. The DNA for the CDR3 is TGCGCCAGCAGCGTCGGACAGGGACGAAATGAAAAACTGTTTTTT.

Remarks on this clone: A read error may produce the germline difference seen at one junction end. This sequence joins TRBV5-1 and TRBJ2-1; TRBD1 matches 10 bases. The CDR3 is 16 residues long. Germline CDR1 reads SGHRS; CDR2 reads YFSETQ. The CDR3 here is CASNLAGQGWYNEQFF. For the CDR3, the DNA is TGCGCCAGCAACTTGGCGGGACAGGGGTGGTACAATGAGCAGTTCTTC. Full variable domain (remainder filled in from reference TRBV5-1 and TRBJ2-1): KAGVTQTPRYLIKTRGQQVTLSCSPISGHRSVSWYQQTPGQGLQFLFEYFSETQRNKGNFPGRFSGRQFSNSRSEMNVSTLELGDSALYLCASNLAGQGWYNEQFFGPGTRLTVL.

This CDR3 is CAWSASGQLAKNIQYF. CDR3 DNA sequence: TGTGCCTGGAGTGCCTCCGGACAGCTAGCCAAAAACATTCAGTACTTC. The chain combines TRBV30 with TRBJ2-4, with D perhaps TRBD1 (6 bases). Trimming removed 1 base from V and 0 bases from J, with 13 bases in between. This CDR3 spans 16 amino acids. Germline lookup yields CDR1 GTSNPN and CDR2 SVGIG (reference sequence). Using reference TRBV30 and TRBJ2-4 for the parts outside the CDR3, the full variable domain is SQTIHQWPATLVQPVGSPLSLECTVEGTSNPNLYWYRQAAGRGLQLLFYSVGIGQISSEVPQNLSASRPQDRQFILSSKKLLLSDSGFYLCAWSASGQLAKNIQYFGAGTRLSVL.

CDR3 in amino acids: CASTSDEQFF. The CDR3 bases are TGTGCCAGCACATCAGATGAGCAGTTCTTC. The chain links TRBV25-1 to TRBJ2-1; D is ambiguous. V dropped 7 bases and J dropped 8 bases, with 6 bases sitting between them. The CDR3 is made up of 10 amino acids. Per germline, CDR1 MGHDK and CDR2 SYGVNS.

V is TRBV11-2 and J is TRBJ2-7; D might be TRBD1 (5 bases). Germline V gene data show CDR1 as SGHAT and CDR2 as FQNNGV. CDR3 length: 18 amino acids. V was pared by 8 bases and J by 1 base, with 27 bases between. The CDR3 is CASGALSIRQPNSYEQYF. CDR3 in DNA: TGTGCCAGCGGAGCACTAAGTATAAGACAGCCGAATTCCTACGAGCAGTACTTC.

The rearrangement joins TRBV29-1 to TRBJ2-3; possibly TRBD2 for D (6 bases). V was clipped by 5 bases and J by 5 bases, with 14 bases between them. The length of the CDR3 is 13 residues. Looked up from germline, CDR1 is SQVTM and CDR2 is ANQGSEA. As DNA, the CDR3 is TGCAGCGTTTGGCGGGATGCGGGAGATACGCAGTATTTT. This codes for CSVWRDAGDTQYF.

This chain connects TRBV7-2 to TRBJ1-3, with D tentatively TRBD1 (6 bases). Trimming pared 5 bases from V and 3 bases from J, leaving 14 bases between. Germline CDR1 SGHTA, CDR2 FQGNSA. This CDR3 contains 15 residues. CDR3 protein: CASSISGAGGNTIYF. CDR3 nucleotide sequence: TGTGCCAGCAGCATCTCGGGGGCGGGTGGAAACACCATATATTTT.

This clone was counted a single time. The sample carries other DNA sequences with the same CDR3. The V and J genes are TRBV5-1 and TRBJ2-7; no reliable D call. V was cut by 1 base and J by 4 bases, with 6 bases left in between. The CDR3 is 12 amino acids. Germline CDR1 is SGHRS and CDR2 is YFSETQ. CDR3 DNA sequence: TGCGCCAGCAGCTTGACGGGTTACGAGCAGTACTTC. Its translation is CASSLTGYEQYF.

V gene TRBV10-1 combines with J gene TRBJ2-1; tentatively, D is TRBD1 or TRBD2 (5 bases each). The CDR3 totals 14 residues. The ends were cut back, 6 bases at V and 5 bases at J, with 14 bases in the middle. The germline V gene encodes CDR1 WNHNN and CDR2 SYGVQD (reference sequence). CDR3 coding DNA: TGCGCCAGCAGGCCCGGGACGGACAACAATGAGCAGTTCTTC. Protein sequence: CASRPGTDNNEQFF.

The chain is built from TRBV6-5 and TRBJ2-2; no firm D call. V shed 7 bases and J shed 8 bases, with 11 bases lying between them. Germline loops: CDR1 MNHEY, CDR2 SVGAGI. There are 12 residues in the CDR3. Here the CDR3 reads CASTRAEGELFF. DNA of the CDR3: TGTGCCAGCACTCGGGCCGAGGGGGAGCTGTTTTTT.

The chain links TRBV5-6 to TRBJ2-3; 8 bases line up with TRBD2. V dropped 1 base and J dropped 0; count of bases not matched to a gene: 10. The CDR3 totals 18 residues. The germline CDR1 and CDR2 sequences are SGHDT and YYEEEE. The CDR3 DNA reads TGTGCCAGCAGCTTGTTTATTAGTGCTAGCGGGAGCACAGATACGCAGTATTTT. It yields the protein CASSLFISASGSTDTQYF.

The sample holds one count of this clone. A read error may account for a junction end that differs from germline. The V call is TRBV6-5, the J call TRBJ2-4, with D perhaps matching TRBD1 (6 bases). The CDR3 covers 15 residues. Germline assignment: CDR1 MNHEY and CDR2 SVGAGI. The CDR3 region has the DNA TGTGCCAGCAGAGGAGAGGGGGTAGCCAAAAACATTCAATACTTC. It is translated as CASRGEGVAKNIQYF.

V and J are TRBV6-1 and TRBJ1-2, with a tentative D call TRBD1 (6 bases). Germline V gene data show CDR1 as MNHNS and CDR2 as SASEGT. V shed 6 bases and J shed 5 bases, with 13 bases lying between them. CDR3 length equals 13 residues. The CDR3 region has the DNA TGTGCCAGCAGGGGGCCACAGGGTTATGGCTACACCTTC. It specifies CASRGPQGYGYTF.

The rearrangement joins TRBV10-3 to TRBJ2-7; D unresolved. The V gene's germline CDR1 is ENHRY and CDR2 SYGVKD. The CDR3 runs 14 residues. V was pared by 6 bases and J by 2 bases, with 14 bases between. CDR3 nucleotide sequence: TGTGCCATCAGGGCGGAACAATCAACCTACGAGCAGTACTTC. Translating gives CAIRAEQSTYEQYF.

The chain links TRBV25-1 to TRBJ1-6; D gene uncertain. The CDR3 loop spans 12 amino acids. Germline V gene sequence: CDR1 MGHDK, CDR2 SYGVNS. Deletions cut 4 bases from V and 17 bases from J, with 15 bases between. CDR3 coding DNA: TGTGCCAGCAGTGCAACCGGGAGGCTGGTCCACTTT. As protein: CASSATGRLVHF.

In DNA form, the CDR3 reads TGTGCCAGCAGTGAAGCTCGTAATGAGCAGTTCTTC. Its protein product is CASSEARNEQFF. The rearrangement joins TRBV6-1 to TRBJ2-1; the D is unclear. Germline assignment: CDR1 MNHNS and CDR2 SASEGT. CDR3 length equals 12 residues. V dropped 0 bases and J dropped 7 bases, with 4 bases sitting between them.

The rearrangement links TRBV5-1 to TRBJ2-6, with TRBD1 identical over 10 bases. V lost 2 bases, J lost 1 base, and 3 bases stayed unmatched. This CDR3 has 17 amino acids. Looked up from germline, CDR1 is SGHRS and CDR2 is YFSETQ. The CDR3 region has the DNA TGCGCCAGCAGCTTCGGGACAGGGGTATCTGGGGCCAACGTCCTGACTTTC. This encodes CASSFGTGVSGANVLTF.